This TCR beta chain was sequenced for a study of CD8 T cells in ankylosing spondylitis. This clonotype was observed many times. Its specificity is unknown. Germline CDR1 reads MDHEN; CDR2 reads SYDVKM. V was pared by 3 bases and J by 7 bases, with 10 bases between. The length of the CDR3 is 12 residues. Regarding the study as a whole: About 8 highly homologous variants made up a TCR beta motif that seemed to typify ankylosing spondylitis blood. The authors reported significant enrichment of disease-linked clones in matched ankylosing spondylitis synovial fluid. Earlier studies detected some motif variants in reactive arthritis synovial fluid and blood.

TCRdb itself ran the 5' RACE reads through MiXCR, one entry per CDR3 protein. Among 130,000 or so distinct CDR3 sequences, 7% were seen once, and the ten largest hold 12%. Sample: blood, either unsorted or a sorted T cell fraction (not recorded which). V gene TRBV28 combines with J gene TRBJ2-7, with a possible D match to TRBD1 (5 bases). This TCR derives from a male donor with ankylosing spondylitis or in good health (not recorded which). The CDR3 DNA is TGTGCCAGCAGTTTGGGGCGGTTAGAGCAGTACTTC. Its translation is CASSLGRLEQYF. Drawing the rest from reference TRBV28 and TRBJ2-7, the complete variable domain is DVKVTQSSRYLVKRTGEKVFLECVQDMDHENMFWYRQDPGLGLRLIYFSYDVKMKEKGDIPEGYSVSREKKERFSLILESASTNQTSMYLCASSLGRLEQYFGPGTRLTVT.